A selection of T cell receptor beta chains follows, all from one sample in a study of blood T cell repertoires in COVID-19. Here immunoSEQ multiplex PCR was the method, and the copy in TCRdb shows in-frame clones only, minus some. Among about 62,000 clones, 72% were seen once, and the ten largest hold approximately 50%. Sequenced: PBMCs or T cells enriched from blood (not recorded which). Source of these receptors: a woman aged 55-75 years who had been exposed to COVID-19. Each CDR3 is given without its conserved first and last residue. The order of the fields is J gene, V gene, CDR3 protein.

>TRBJ2-5|TRBV24-1
ATSDFWGDQETQY
>TRBJ1-5|TRBV28
ASRRGQYNQPQH
>TRBJ2-7|TRBV19
ASGGTGIYEQY
>TRBJ1-1|TRBV9
ASGQGQNTEAF
>TRBJ2-2|TRBV27
ASERTGTENTGELF
>TRBJ1-5|TRBV29-1
SVVSGNQPQH
>TRBJ1-1|TRBV9
ASSAGGWNTEAF
>TRBJ1-5|TRBV6-5
ASSYSSGNQPQH
>TRBJ1-1|TRBV2
ASSAQGATEAF
>TRBJ2-1|TRBV11-2
ASSPRTSGGHEQF
>TRBJ2-3|TRBV7-7
ASSLAGAVTDTQY
>TRBJ2-7|TRBV5-6
ASSLAGGGYEQY
>TRBJ2-7|TRBV4-1
ASSQDLGSGQIYEQY
>TRBJ1-3|TRBV28
ASILGGSGNTIY
>TRBJ1-2|TRBV5-8
ASSSLRSGMGQDNYGYT
>TRBJ2-7|TRBV30
AWSIGRGRTGGREQY
>TRBJ2-5|TRBV11-2
ASSLGTGVTETQY
>TRBJ2-5|TRBV3-1/TRBV3-2
ASSQGASPTQETQY
>TRBJ1-3|TRBV6-2/TRBV6-3
ASSYRQARSGNTIY
>TRBJ1-6|TRBV11-2
ASSLGANNSPLH
>TRBJ1-2|TRBV6-5
ASRKAPDSYGYT
>TRBJ1-1|TRBV12-3/TRBV12-4
ASSFADGGAF
>TRBJ2-1|TRBV7-7
ASTTLEGGGEQF
>TRBJ2-2|TRBV5-5
ASSSGQGVAGELF
>TRBJ2-7|TRBV27
ASSLWSSGTGHDEQY
>TRBJ1-2|TRBV28
ASREGQGFYGYT
>TRBJ1-6|TRBV4-3
ASSQDPRGNSPLH
>TRBJ1-5|TRBV28
ASNELGGRNQPQH
>TRBJ2-1|TRBV20-1
SASPPQGGSSYNEQF
>TRBJ1-4|TRBV3-1/TRBV3-2
ASSQSGDATNEKLF
>TRBJ1-1|TRBV27
ASSATRGDTEAF
>TRBJ1-1|TRBV2
ALGQKNTEAF
>TRBJ1-6|TRBV30
AWTQGAGNSPLH
>TRBJ1-4|TRBV29-1
SALDEKLF
>TRBJ1-6|TRBV19
ASSRANSPLH
>TRBJ1-2|TRBV6-4
ASSVERGTLGGYT
>TRBJ1-2|TRBV9
ASSGSRGFDGYT
>TRBJ2-3|TRBV7-9
ASSLSVGSSGSDTQY
>TRBJ1-2|TRBV5-8
ASSLIYSYGYT